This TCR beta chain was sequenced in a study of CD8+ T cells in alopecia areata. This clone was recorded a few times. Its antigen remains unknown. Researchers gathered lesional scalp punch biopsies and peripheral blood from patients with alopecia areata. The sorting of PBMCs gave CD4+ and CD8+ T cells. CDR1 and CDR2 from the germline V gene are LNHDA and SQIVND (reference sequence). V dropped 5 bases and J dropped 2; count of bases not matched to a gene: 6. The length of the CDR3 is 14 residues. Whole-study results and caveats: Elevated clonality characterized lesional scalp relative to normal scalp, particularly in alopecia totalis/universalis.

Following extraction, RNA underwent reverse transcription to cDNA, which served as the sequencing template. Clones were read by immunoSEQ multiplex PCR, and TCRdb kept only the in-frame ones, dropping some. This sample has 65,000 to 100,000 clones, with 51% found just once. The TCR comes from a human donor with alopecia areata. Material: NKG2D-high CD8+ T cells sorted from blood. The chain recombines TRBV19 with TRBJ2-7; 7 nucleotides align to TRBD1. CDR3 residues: CASSSTGIPYEQYF. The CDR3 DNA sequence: TGTGCCAGTAGTTCGACAGGGATCCCCTACGAGCAGTACTTC.